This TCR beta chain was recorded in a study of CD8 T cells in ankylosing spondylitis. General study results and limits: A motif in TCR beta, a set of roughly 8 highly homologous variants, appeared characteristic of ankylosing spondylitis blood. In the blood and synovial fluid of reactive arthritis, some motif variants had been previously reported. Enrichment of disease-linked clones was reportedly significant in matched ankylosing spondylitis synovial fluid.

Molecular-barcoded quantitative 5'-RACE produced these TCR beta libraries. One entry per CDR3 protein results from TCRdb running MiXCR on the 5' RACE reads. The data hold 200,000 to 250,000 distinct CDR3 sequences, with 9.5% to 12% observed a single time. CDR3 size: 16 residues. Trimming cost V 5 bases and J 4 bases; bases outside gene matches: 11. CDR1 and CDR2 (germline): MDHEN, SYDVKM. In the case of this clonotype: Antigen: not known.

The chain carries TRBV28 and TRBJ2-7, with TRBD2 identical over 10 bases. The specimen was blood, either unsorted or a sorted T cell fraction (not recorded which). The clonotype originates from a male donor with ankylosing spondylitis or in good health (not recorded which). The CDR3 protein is CASSPRTGTSAYEQYF. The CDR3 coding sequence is TGTGCCAGCAGTCCCCGTACCGGGACTAGCGCGTACGAGCAGTACTTC.